This record covers a single T cell receptor beta chain. V shed 1 base and J shed 5 bases, with 14 bases lying between them. Germline values: CDR1 LNHDA, CDR2 SQIVND (reference sequence). The CDR3 length is 15 residues. Measured with immunoSEQ multiplex PCR; TCRdb has only the in-frame clones, and not every one. The sample records 470,000 or so clones, around 80% being singletons. This entry belongs to a study of shared clonotypes between healthy human individuals. This chain links TRBV19 with TRBJ1-1, with D tentatively TRBD1 (6 bases). The receptor was derived from a woman between 40 and 50 years old in good health. Some clones in this sample may be carry-over from other donors' samples. The sample consisted of PBMCs. CDR3 residues: CASSIASGARTEAFF. DNA for the CDR3: TGTGCCAGTAGTATAGCATCGGGGGCGCGAACTGAAGCTTTCTTT.